Each of the 4 T cell receptor beta chains below was sequenced from the same sample in a study of identical twins. A single record per CDR3 protein comes from TCRdb applying MiXCR to the 5' RACE reads. The repertoire consists of hundreds of thousands of distinct CDR3 sequences, with around 24% occurring once and the leading ten covering about 2.9%. The same specimen was also included in a second study, on T cells expressing NK-cell markers.

What was sequenced was CD4+ T cells sorted from blood. Receptor source: a woman aged 18 to 35 in good health.

The rearrangement joins TRBV7-2 to TRBJ2-1, with a tentative D call TRBD2 (6 bases). The V gene's germline CDR1 is SGHTA and CDR2 FQGNSA. There are 16 residues in the CDR3. V was trimmed by 5 bases and J by 0 bases, leaving 14 bases between them. CDR3 loop: CASSRGTAGSYNEQFF. DNA for the CDR3: TGTGCCAGCAGCCGTGGGACTGCCGGCTCCTACAATGAGCAGTTCTTC.

The chain carries TRBV6-1 and TRBJ1-1, with 7 bases matching TRBD1. The CDR3 contains 15 residues. Germline CDR1 MNHNS, CDR2 SASEGT. The V segment lost 8 bases and the J segment 4 bases; nucleotides outside the gene matches: 13. This CDR3 is CASRRGFDRATEAFF. CDR3 nucleotides: TGTGCCAGCCGAAGGGGCTTCGACAGGGCCACTGAAGCTTTCTTT.

The J gene is TRBJ2-6, the V gene TRBV7-6; D may be TRBD2 (6 bases). Germline loops: CDR1 SGHVS, CDR2 FNYEAQ. V lost 6 bases, J lost 3 bases, and 15 bases lay in between. The CDR3 runs 16 residues. The CDR3 DNA reads TGTGCCAGCAGGCTGACCGGGGGTCTTGGGGCCAACGTCCTGACTTTC. Amino acid sequence: CASRLTGGLGANVLTF. The variable domain in full, with the rest retrieved from reference TRBV7-6 and TRBJ2-6, is GAGVSQSPRYKVTKRGQDVALRCDPISGHVSLYWYRQALGQGPEFLTYFNYEAQQDKSGLPNDRFSAERPEGSISTLTIQRTEQRDSAMYRCASRLTGGLGANVLTFGAGSRLTVL.

This rearrangement joins TRBV11-2 to TRBJ2-3, with 10 bases fitting TRBD2. The ends lost 4 bases at V and 1 base at J; junction bases unmatched: 5. The CDR3 spans 16 residues. Germline CDR1 reads SGHAT; CDR2 reads FQNNGV. The CDR3 is CASSSLAGSGTDTQYF. CDR3 coding DNA: TGTGCCAGCAGCTCACTAGCGGGATCCGGCACAGATACGCAGTATTTT.